Each of the 23 T cell receptor beta chains below was sequenced from the same sample in a study of blood T cell repertoires in COVID-19. This table comes from immunoSEQ multiplex PCR, and its TCRdb copy is limited to in-frame clones, with some not included. The data hold fewer than 350,000 clones, with approximately 91% observed a single time. Sequences were obtained from PBMCs or T cells enriched from blood (not recorded which). These TCRs come from a woman in her thirties or forties with acute COVID-19.

The chain is built from TRBV3-1 (or the pseudogene TRBV3-2) and TRBJ2-1; 10 nucleotides match TRBD2. The V segment lost 4 bases and the J segment 12 bases; nucleotides outside the gene matches: 9. Per germline, CDR1 LGHDT and CDR2 YNNKEL (reference sequence). This CDR3 has 14 residues. In DNA form, the CDR3 reads TGTGCCAGCAGCCGGAGCGGGGGGGAGCTGGGGCAGTTCTTC. It encodes CASSRSGGELGQFF.

The chain joins TRBV24-1 to TRBJ1-4; D may be TRBD1 (6 bases). The CDR3 totals 15 residues. Germline CDR1 KGHDR, CDR2 SFDVKD. The V gene lost 2 bases and the J gene lost 0 bases, with 6 bases spanning the gap. The CDR3 loop is CATSDSGATNEKLFF. CDR3 nucleotides: TGTGCCACCAGTGATTCAGGGGCAACTAATGAAAAACTGTTTTTT.

The V and J genes are TRBV10-1 and TRBJ1-5; D is unclear. The V end was cut by 8 bases, the J end by 0 bases, with 14 bases between. The germline gives CDR1 WNHNN, CDR2 SYGVQD (reference sequence). This CDR3 spans 15 amino acids. This CDR3 is CASGPCNYSNQPQHF. CDR3 nucleotides: TGCGCCAGCGGCCCGTGCAATTATAGCAATCAGCCCCAGCATTTT.

The chain recombines TRBV28 with TRBJ1-2; 7 nucleotides agree with TRBD1. The CDR3 consists of 13 residues. V dropped 10 bases and J dropped 10; count of bases not matched to a gene: 15. The germline CDR1 and CDR2 sequences are MDHEN and SYDVKM. This CDR3 reads CATATGQLQVYTF. For the CDR3, the DNA is TGTGCCACCGCCACGGGACAGCTCCAAGTCTACACCTTC.

The chain employs TRBV6-5 and TRBJ1-6; the match to TRBD1 covers 7 bases. Germline assignment: CDR1 MNHEY and CDR2 SVGAGI. The V and J ends lost 6 bases and 7 bases, in that order; junction bases with no gene match: 6. The CDR3 extends over 14 amino acids. The CDR3 protein is CASSEGARNSPLHF. The CDR3 DNA is TGTGCCAGCAGCGAGGGGGCCCGGAATTCACCCCTCCACTTT.

The chain links TRBV27 to TRBJ1-6; D may be TRBD1 (6 bases). V lost 7 bases, J lost 0 bases, and 19 bases lay in between. The germline V gene has CDR1 MNHEY and CDR2 SMNVEV (reference sequence). The CDR3 length is 18 residues. DNA for the CDR3: TGTGCCAGCATACACCAGCGGGGGGGCAGCTCCTATAATTCACCCCTCCACTTT. Its translation is CASIHQRGGSSYNSPLHF.

A single count supports this clone. The chain employs TRBV9 and TRBJ1-1; D ambiguous. Germline V gene data show CDR1 as SGDLS and CDR2 as YYNGEE. Trimming stripped 0 bases from V and 2 bases from J, with 8 bases between. The CDR3 is 14 residues long. The DNA of the CDR3 is TGTGCCAGCAGCGTAGCCTCGTCTAACACTGAAGCTTTCTTT. It is translated as CASSVASSNTEAFF.

The rearrangement joins TRBV9 to TRBJ2-1; no clear D gene. This CDR3 spans 15 amino acids. Germline lookup yields CDR1 SGDLS and CDR2 YYNGEE. With 3 bases removed from V and 5 bases from J, the gap between germline ends came to 15 bases. CDR3 in amino acids: CASSESSSSHNEQFF. CDR3 coding DNA: TGTGCCAGCAGCGAAAGTAGCTCCTCTCACAATGAGCAGTTCTTC.

The V gene is TRBV5-4, the J gene TRBJ2-7; TRBD2 aligns across 11 bases. This CDR3 has 16 amino acids. CDR1 and CDR2 (germline): SGHNT, YYREEE (reference sequence). V trimming: 3 bases; J trimming: 3 bases; junction bases outside the gene matches: 8. CDR3 nucleotides: TGTGCCAGCAGCTCAAAAACTAGCGGGAGAGACTACGAGCAGTACTTC. Translating gives CASSSKTSGRDYEQYF.

The CDR3 spells CASSSTALNTEAFF. DNA of the CDR3: TGTGCCAGCAGCTCCACAGCATTGAACACTGAAGCTTTCTTT. This sequence joins TRBV5-5 and TRBJ1-1; no firm D call. The CDR3 sequence is 14 residues long. Trimming stripped 3 bases from V and 0 bases from J, with 9 bases between. Germline V gene sequence: CDR1 SGHKS, CDR2 YYEKEE (reference sequence). Looking up the rest from reference TRBV5-5 and TRBJ1-1 gives the full variable domain: DAGVTQSPTHLIKTRGQQVTLRCSPISGHKSVSWYQQVLGQGPQFIFQYYEKEERGRGNFPDRFSARQFPNYSSELNVNALLLGDSALYLCASSSTALNTEAFFGQGTRLTVV.

The chain employs TRBV27 and TRBJ1-1; a weak D match, TRBD1 (5 bases). Germline values: CDR1 MNHEY, CDR2 SMNVEV (reference sequence). This CDR3 contains 15 residues. V lost 2 bases and J lost 2, with 12 bases in between. The DNA for the CDR3 is TGTGCCAGCAGTTTAAAGCCGGGGGTTAACACTGAAGCTTTCTTT. This encodes CASSLKPGVNTEAFF.

V is TRBV23-1 and J is TRBJ2-7; 10 bases align to TRBD1. TRBV23-1 is labeled an ORF, and its function is uncertain. V shed 3 bases, J shed 2 bases, and the junction held 7 bases outside the gene matches. This CDR3 is built from 16 residues. CDR3 DNA: TGCGCCAGCAGTCAGTCCCGGGACAGGGGCACCTACGAGCAGTACTTC. The encoded protein is CASSQSRDRGTYEQYF.

This chain joins TRBV12-5 and TRBJ2-1; TRBD2 agrees at 8 bases. The CDR3 runs to 15 residues. Unmatched junction bases numbered 2, after V lost 2 bases and J lost 2 bases. Germline V gives CDR1 LGHNT, CDR2 FRNRAP. The DNA of the CDR3 is TGTGCTAGTGGTTTGACTAGCGGCCCCTACAATGAGCAGTTCTTC. Translation: CASGLTSGPYNEQFF. The full variable domain, completed using reference TRBV12-5 and TRBJ2-1, is DARVTQTPRHKVTEMGQEVTMRCQPILGHNTVFWYRQTMMQGLELLAYFRNRAPLDDSGMPKDRFSAEMPDATLATLKIQPSEPRDSAVYFCASGLTSGPYNEQFFGPGTRLTVL.

The chain links TRBV5-1 to TRBJ1-5, with a weak D call TRBD1 (5 bases). The CDR3 consists of 14 residues. Germline assignment: CDR1 SGHRS and CDR2 YFSETQ. V dropped 4 bases and J dropped 4 bases, with 12 bases sitting between them. CDR3 sequence reads: CASSPHGGNQPQHF. In DNA, the CDR3 is TGCGCCAGCAGCCCCCACGGGGGGAATCAGCCCCAGCATTTT.

About this clone itself: Other DNA variants within this sample encode the same CDR3. This chain connects TRBV9 to TRBJ1-3; D gene uncertain. V lost 0 bases and J 0 bases, leaving 7 bases between the germline ends. The CDR3 length is 15 residues. Germline CDR1 SGDLS, CDR2 YYNGEE. CDR3 loop: CASSVVGSSGNTIYF. The CDR3 region has the DNA TGTGCCAGCAGCGTAGTTGGGAGCTCTGGAAACACCATATATTTT.

A few counts support this clone. The genes are TRBV19 and TRBJ2-4; TRBD1 is a possible D gene (8 bases). The germline gives CDR1 LNHDA, CDR2 SQIVND (reference sequence). This CDR3 has 13 amino acids. V lost 3 bases to trimming and J lost 9 bases, with 12 bases between them. The CDR3 bases are TGTGCCAGTAGTATCACAGGGGGGGGCATTCAGTACTTC. Translated: CASSITGGGIQYF.

This clone was counted a single time. This chain uses TRBV7-2 with TRBJ2-3; TRBD2 matches at 10 bases. Germline CDR1 SGHTA, CDR2 FQGNSA. The CDR3 loop spans 16 amino acids. J was trimmed by 3 bases and V by 2 bases; bases with no gene match: 5. CDR3 coding DNA: TGTGCCAGCAGCTTAACCTGGGGACTAGCGACAGATACGCAGTATTTT. Protein: CASSLTWGLATDTQYF.

The gene calls are TRBV30 and TRBJ2-2; 9 bases agree with TRBD2. This CDR3 is built from 14 residues. Germline CDR1 reads GTSNPN; CDR2 reads SVGIG (reference sequence). With V trimmed by 7 bases and J by 5 bases, 8 bases remained unmatched. The CDR3 loop is CAYRSGRFTGELFF. The CDR3 region has the DNA TGTGCCTACCGGAGCGGGAGGTTTACCGGGGAGCTGTTTTTT. Filled out from reference TRBV30 and TRBJ2-2, the complete variable domain reads SQTIHQWPATLVQPVGSPLSLECTVEGTSNPNLYWYRQAAGRGLQLLFYSVGIGQISSEVPQNLSASRPQDRQFILSSKKLLLSDSGFYLCAYRSGRFTGELFFGEGSRLTVL.

The rearrangement joins TRBV18 to TRBJ1-2; TRBD1 agrees at 8 bases. V trimming: 5 bases; J trimming: 8 bases; junction bases outside the gene matches: 10. Germline CDR1 KGHSH, CDR2 LQKENI. This CDR3 region has 14 residues. The CDR3 protein is CASSSKDRAEGYTF. Written as DNA, the CDR3 is TGTGCCAGCTCATCTAAGGACAGGGCTGAAGGCTACACCTTC.

The rearrangement links TRBV7-2 to TRBJ2-7; 7 nucleotides match TRBD2. The V segment lost 5 bases and the J segment 3 bases; nucleotides outside the gene matches: 10. The CDR3 covers 15 residues. Germline lookup yields CDR1 SGHTA and CDR2 FQGNSA. The CDR3 loop reads CASSPAGLDLYEQYF. CDR3 DNA: TGTGCCAGCAGCCCGGCCGGACTAGACCTCTACGAGCAGTACTTC.

This clone occurred once. CDR3 amino acids: CASSSRTSATSRTDTQYF. CDR3 bases: TGTGCCAGCAGCTCAAGGACTAGCGCTACCTCTCGCACAGATACGCAGTATTTT. This chain uses TRBV7-6 with TRBJ2-3; the match to TRBD2 covers 9 bases. This CDR3 is built from 18 residues. J lost 1 base, V lost 4 bases, and 12 bases had no gene match. CDR1 is SGHVS, CDR2 FNYEAQ, per germline.

The rearrangement links TRBV6-5 to TRBJ1-5; D gene ambiguous. Germline CDR1 is MNHEY and CDR2 is SVGAGI. Trimming left V 6 bases short and J 7 bases short, with 13 bases between. The CDR3 has 13 amino acids. The CDR3 DNA reads TGTGCCAGCAGGTTGGGCAGCTTGCAGCCCCAGCATTTT. Its protein product is CASRLGSLQPQHF.

The chain couples TRBV5-6 to TRBJ2-1; 8 bases line up with TRBD2. The CDR3 length is 16 residues. Germline-derived CDR1 and CDR2 are SGHDT and YYEEEE. Trimming at V came to 1 base and at J to 8 bases, leaving 11 bases not matched to a gene. Here the CDR3 reads CASSLNPGTRVDEQFF. Here the CDR3 DNA reads TGTGCCAGCAGCTTGAACCCCGGGACTAGGGTGGATGAGCAGTTCTTC.